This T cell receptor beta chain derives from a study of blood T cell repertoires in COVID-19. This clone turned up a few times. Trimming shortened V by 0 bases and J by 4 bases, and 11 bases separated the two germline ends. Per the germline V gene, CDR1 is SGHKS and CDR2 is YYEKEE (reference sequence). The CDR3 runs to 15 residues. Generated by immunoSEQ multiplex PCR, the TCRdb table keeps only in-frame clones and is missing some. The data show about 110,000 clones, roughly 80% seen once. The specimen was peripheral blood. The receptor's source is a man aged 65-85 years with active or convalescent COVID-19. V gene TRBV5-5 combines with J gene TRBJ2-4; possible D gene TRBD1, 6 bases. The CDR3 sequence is CASSLAGQRKNIQYF. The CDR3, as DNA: TGTGCCAGCAGCTTGGCCGGACAGCGTAAAAACATTCAGTACTTC.